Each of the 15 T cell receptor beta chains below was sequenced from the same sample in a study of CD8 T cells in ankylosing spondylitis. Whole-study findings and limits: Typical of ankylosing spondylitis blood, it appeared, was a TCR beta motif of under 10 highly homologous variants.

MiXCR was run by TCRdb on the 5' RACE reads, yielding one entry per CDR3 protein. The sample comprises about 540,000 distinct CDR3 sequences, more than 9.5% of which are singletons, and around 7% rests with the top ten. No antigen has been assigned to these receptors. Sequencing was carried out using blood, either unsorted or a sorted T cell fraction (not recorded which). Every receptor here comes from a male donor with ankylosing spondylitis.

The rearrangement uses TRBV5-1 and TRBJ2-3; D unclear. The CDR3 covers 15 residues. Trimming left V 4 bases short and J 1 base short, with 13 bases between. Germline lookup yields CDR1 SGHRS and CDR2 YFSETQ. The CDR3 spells CASSPRPSGTDTQYF. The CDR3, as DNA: TGCGCCAGCAGCCCCCGACCCAGTGGCACAGATACGCAGTATTTT.

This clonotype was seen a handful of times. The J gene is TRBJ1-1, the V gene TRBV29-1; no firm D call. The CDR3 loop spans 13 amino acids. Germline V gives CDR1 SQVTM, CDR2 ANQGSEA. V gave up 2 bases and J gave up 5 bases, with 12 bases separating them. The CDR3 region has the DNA TGCAGCGTTGAACCCAGGTTTGGAACTGAAGCTTTCTTT. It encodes CSVEPRFGTEAFF.

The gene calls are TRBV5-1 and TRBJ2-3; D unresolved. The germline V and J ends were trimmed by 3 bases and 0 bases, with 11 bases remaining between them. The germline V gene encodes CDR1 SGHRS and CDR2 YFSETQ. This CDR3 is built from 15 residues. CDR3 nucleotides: TGCGCCAGCAGCTCCAGGCTGTCTAGCACAGATACGCAGTATTTT. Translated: CASSSRLSSTDTQYF.

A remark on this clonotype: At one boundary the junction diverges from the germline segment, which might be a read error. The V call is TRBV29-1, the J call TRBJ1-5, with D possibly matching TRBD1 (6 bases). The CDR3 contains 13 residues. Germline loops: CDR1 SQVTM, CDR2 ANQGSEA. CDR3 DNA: TGCAGCGTTGAAGGACAGGAAGATCAGCACCAGCATTTT. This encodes CSVEGQEDQHQHF.

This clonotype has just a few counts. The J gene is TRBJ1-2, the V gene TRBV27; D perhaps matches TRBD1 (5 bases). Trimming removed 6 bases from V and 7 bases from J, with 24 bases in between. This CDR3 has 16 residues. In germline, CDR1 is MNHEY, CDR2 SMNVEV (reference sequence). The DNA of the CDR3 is TGTGCCAGCAGCCGAGAATCGGGACTCGGGGGGGGTGGCTACACCTTC. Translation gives CASSRESGLGGGGYTF.

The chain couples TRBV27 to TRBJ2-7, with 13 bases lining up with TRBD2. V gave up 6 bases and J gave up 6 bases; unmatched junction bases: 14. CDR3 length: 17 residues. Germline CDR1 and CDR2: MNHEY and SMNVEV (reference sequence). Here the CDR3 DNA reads TGTGCCAGCAGAGTTCTAGGACTAGCGGGAGAAAGGAGCGAGCAGTACTTC. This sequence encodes CASRVLGLAGERSEQYF.

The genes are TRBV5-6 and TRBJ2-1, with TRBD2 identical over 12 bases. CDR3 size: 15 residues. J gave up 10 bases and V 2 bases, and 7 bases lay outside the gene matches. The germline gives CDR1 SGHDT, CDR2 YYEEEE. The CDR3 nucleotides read TGTGCCAGCAGCTTCCCGACTAGCGGGAGCGGGGAGCAGTTCTTC. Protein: CASSFPTSGSGEQFF.

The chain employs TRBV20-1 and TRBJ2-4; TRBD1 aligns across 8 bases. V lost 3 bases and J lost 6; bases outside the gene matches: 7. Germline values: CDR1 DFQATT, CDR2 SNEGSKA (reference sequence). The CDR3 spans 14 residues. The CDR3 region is CSARATGDLNIQYF. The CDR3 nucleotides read TGCAGTGCTAGGGCGACAGGGGACCTAAACATTCAGTACTTC.

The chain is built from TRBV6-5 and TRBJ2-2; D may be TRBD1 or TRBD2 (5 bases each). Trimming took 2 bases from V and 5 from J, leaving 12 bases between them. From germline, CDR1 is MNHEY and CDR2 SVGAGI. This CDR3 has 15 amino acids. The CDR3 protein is CASSYVTGLTGELFF. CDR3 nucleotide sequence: TGTGCCAGCAGTTACGTAACAGGACTTACCGGGGAGCTGTTTTTT.

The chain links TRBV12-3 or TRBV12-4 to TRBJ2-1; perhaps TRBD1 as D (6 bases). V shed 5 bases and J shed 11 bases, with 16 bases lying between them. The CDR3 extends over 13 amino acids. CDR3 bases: TGTGCCAGCAGTCCCATTAAGGACAGCAAGCAGTTCTTC. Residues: CASSPIKDSKQFF.

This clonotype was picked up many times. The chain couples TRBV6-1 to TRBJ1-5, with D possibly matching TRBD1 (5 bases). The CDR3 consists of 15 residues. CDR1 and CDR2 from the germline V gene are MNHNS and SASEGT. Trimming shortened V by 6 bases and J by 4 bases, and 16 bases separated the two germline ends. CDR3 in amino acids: CASRSTVGANQPQHF. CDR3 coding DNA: TGTGCCAGCAGATCAACGGTAGGGGCGAATCAGCCCCAGCATTTT.

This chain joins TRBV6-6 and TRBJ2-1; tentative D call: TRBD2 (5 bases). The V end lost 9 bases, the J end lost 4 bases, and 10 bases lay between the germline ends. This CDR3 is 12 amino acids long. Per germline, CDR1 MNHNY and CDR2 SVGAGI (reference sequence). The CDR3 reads CASGERYNEQFF. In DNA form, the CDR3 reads TGTGCCAGTGGGGAGAGGTACAATGAGCAGTTCTTC.

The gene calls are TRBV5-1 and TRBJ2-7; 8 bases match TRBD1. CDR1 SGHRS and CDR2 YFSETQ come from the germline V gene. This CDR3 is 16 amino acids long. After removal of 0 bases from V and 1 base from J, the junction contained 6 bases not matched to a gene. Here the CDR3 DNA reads TGCGCCAGCAGCTTGGATCCGGGACAGGTTTCCTACGAGCAGTACGTC. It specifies CASSLDPGQVSYEQYV.

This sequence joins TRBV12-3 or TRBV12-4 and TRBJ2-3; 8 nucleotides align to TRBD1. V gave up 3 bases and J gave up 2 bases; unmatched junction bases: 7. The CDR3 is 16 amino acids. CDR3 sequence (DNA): TGTGCCAGCAGTTTCGGGGGACAGGTGGCCACAGATACGCAGTATTTT. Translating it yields CASSFGGQVATDTQYF.

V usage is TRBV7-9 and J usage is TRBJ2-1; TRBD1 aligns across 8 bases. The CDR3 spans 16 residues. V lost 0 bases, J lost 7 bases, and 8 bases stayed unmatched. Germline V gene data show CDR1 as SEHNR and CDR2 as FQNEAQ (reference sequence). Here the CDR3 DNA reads TGTGCCAGCAGCTTAGCCCGACAGGGGATAGGGAATGAGCAGTTCTTC. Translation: CASSLARQGIGNEQFF. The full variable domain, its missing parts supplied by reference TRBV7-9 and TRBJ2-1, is DTGVSQNPRHKITKRGQNVTFRCDPISEHNRLYWYRQTLGQGPEFLTYFQNEAQLEKSRLLSDRFSAERPKGSFSTLEIQRTEQGDSAMYLCASSLARQGIGNEQFFGPGTRLTVL.